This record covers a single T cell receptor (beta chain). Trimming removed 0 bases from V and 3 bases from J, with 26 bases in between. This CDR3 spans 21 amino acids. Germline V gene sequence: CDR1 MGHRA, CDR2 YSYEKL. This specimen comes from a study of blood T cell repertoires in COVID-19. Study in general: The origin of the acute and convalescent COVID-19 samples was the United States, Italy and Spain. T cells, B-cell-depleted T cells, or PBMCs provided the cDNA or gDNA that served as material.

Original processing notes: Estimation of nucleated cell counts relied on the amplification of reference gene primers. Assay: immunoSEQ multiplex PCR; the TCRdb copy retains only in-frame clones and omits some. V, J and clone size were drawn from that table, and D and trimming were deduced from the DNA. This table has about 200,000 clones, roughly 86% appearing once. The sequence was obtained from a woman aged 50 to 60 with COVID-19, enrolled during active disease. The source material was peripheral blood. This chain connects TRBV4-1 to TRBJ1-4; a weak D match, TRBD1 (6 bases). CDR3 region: CASSQEDAQGSYRISNEKLFF. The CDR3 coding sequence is TGCGCCAGCAGCCAAGAAGACGCCCAGGGGAGTTATAGGATATCTAATGAAAAACTGTTTTTT.